The 26 T cell receptor beta chains listed next were all sequenced from one sample in a study of identifying expanded T cells in peripheral blood. The assay was immunoSEQ multiplex PCR, and TCRdb's table has in-frame clones only and misses some. This table holds some 95,000 clones, more than 75% found once. Input material: blood. These receptors were collected from a person between 18 and 75 years old in good health.

The chain links TRBV5-8 to TRBJ2-3; 7 bases agree with TRBD2. This CDR3 spans 15 amino acids. After removal of 6 bases from V and 1 base from J, the junction contained 8 bases not matched to a gene. The germline CDR1 and CDR2 sequences are SGHTS and YDEGEE. In DNA, the CDR3 is TGTGCCAGCACCACCCGCGGGGGTCGCACAGATACGCAGTATTTT. Its translation is CASTTRGGRTDTQYF.

This chain connects TRBV23-1 to TRBJ2-4; the D gene could be TRBD1 or TRBD2 (5 bases each). TRBV23-1 is known as an ORF, though its function is uncertain. V was cut by 8 bases and J by 8 bases, with 19 bases left in between. The CDR3 is made up of 14 amino acids. The CDR3 DNA reads as TGCGCCAGCCGCCTTACGAGGGTGGGGGACATTCAGTACTTC. Its protein is CASRLTRVGDIQYF.

This clone was found a few times. The V call is TRBV5-1, the J call TRBJ1-2; possible D gene TRBD1, 5 bases. CDR1 SGHRS and CDR2 YFSETQ come from the germline V gene. This CDR3 has 12 residues. Trimming pared 1 base from V and 7 bases from J, leaving 8 bases between. CDR3 DNA sequence: TGCGCCAGCAGCTTGAGGGGACGTGGCTACACCTTC. Translating gives CASSLRGRGYTF.

Here the CDR3 DNA reads TGTGCCATCAGGGGGACAGGAGGGGAGACCCAGTACTTC. Residues: CAIRGTGGETQYF. The chain employs TRBV10-3 and TRBJ2-5, with 8 bases identical to TRBD1. CDR1 and CDR2 (germline): ENHRY, SYGVKD. The CDR3 runs 13 residues. Trimming removed 6 bases from V and 5 bases from J; junction bases left unmatched: 5.

The gene calls are TRBV29-1 and TRBJ1-2; D might be TRBD1 (5 bases). The germline gives CDR1 SQVTM, CDR2 ANQGSEA. V lost 4 bases, J lost 2 bases, and 23 bases lay in between. CDR3 length: 17 residues. CDR3 nucleotide sequence: TGCAGCGTTGGTTCGGGGTTTCGGGGACTCGAGAACTATGGCTACACCTTC. As protein: CSVGSGFRGLENYGYTF.

V is TRBV19 and J is TRBJ2-3, with D hard to call. V dropped 7 bases and J dropped 2 bases, with 16 bases sitting between them. The CDR3 is 15 residues long. The germline gives CDR1 LNHDA, CDR2 SQIVND (reference sequence). CDR3 bases: TGTGCCAGTAACCCGAGCACGCTGAACACAGATACGCAGTATTTT. Protein product: CASNPSTLNTDTQYF.

The chain links TRBV2 to TRBJ1-5, with TRBD1 matching over 8 bases. The CDR3 has 14 residues. With V trimmed by 3 bases and J by 6 bases, 4 bases remained unmatched. The germline V gene encodes CDR1 SNHLY and CDR2 FYNNEI. The CDR3 reads CASSEDRAGQPQHF. The CDR3 DNA sequence: TGTGCCAGCAGTGAGGACAGGGCGGGTCAGCCCCAGCATTTT.

The chain carries TRBV7-2 and TRBJ2-3, with D unresolved. CDR3 length: 16 residues. From germline, CDR1 is SGHTA and CDR2 FQGNSA. Trimming pared 5 bases from V and 1 base from J, leaving 16 bases between. The CDR3 region is CASSHRTMDGTDTQYF. CDR3 in DNA: TGTGCCAGCAGCCACCGGACGATGGACGGCACAGATACGCAGTATTTT.

This rearrangement joins TRBV6-5 to TRBJ1-1; D is possibly TRBD1 (5 bases). CDR1 and CDR2 from the germline V gene are MNHEY and SVGAGI. This CDR3 has 16 residues. V gave up 0 bases and J gave up 6 bases, with 17 bases separating them. The CDR3, as DNA: TGTGCCAGCAGTTACTCAAAAGGGGCGCGTGCAGCTGAAGCTTTCTTT. Translating gives CASSYSKGARAAEAFF.

The chain joins TRBV18 to TRBJ2-6; perhaps TRBD2 as D (5 bases). This CDR3 region has 17 residues. Germline V gives CDR1 KGHSH, CDR2 LQKENI. Trimming stripped 3 bases from V and 5 bases from J, with 17 bases between. In DNA form, the CDR3 reads TGTGCCAGCTCACCCTTCTCGGGGAAGGGTAGGGCCAACGTCCTGACTTTC. It is translated as CASSPFSGKGRANVLTF.

Only one count was recorded for this clone. This sequence joins TRBV6-1 and TRBJ1-5; 7 nucleotides agree with TRBD1. The CDR3 length is 14 residues. CDR1 MNHNS and CDR2 SASEGT come from the germline V gene. Trimming removed 10 bases from V and 6 bases from J; junction bases left unmatched: 12. CDR3 nucleotides: TGTGCCACCCTACGAGGGACAGTAGGTCAGCCCCAGCATTTT. Its translation is CATLRGTVGQPQHF.

The V call is TRBV5-4, the J call TRBJ2-1; 11 bases line up with TRBD2. The CDR3 sequence is 15 residues long. With 7 bases clipped from V and 4 bases from J, the junction kept 7 bases outside the gene matches. The germline CDR1 and CDR2 sequences are SGHNT and YYREEE (reference sequence). The DNA for the CDR3 is TGTGCCAGCGGACAAACTAGCGGGGGTTACAATGAGCAGTTCTTC. Translating gives CASGQTSGGYNEQFF.

The gene calls are TRBV6-1 and TRBJ2-3; possible D gene TRBD1, 6 bases. Germline V gives CDR1 MNHNS, CDR2 SASEGT. This CDR3 has 15 amino acids. The V end lost 6 bases, the J end lost 0 bases, and 13 bases lay between the germline ends. The CDR3 region is CASRSPGASTDTQYF. CDR3 bases: TGTGCCAGCAGGTCACCAGGGGCAAGCACAGATACGCAGTATTTT.

This clone was counted between two and nine times. V and J are TRBV7-7 and TRBJ1-1; no clear D. Trimming stripped 8 bases from V and 6 bases from J, with 7 bases between. This CDR3 has 10 residues. CDR1 SSHAT and CDR2 FNYEAQ come from the germline V gene (reference sequence). The CDR3 is CASPLSEAFF. The DNA of the CDR3 is TGTGCCAGCCCCTTATCTGAAGCTTTCTTT. The entire variable domain, with the rest obtained from reference TRBV7-7 and TRBJ1-1, is as follows: GAGVSQSPRYKVTKRGQDVTLRCDPISSHATLYWYQQALGQGPEFLTYFNYEAQPDKSGLPSDRFSAERPEGSISTLTIQRTEQRDSAMYRCASPLSEAFFGQGTRLTVV.

V gene TRBV6-1 combines with J gene TRBJ1-2; perhaps TRBD1 as D (6 bases). V was cut by 3 bases and J by 4 bases, with 15 bases left in between. This CDR3 has 15 amino acids. Per germline, CDR1 MNHNS and CDR2 SASEGT. In nucleotides, the CDR3 is TGTGCCAGCAGTGATGGCCTTGGACAGTTCTATGGCTACACCTTC. Protein sequence: CASSDGLGQFYGYTF.

The chain carries TRBV4-1 and TRBJ1-1; D unclear. This CDR3 spans 12 amino acids. Trimming pared 4 bases from V and 1 base from J, leaving 4 bases between. Germline CDR1 is MGHRA and CDR2 is YSYEKL. CDR3 sequence: CASSLGNTEAFF. The DNA of the CDR3 is TGCGCCAGCAGCCTCGGGAACACTGAAGCTTTCTTT.

The chain recombines TRBV9 with TRBJ1-1; possibly TRBD1 for D (5 bases). V lost 4 bases and J 3 bases, leaving 13 bases between the germline ends. CDR1 is SGDLS, CDR2 YYNGEE, per germline. The CDR3 spans 14 residues. This CDR3 is CASSLDGGYTEAFF. The CDR3 bases are TGTGCCAGCAGCTTGGACGGGGGGTACACTGAAGCTTTCTTT.

A single count supports this clone. V usage is TRBV11-2 and J usage is TRBJ2-5, with D maybe TRBD2 (5 bases). Trimming left V 4 bases short and J 2 bases short, with 5 bases between. Germline values: CDR1 SGHAT, CDR2 FQNNGV. The CDR3 runs 12 residues. CDR3 residues: CASSWEQETQYF. The CDR3 DNA reads TGTGCCAGCAGCTGGGAGCAAGAGACCCAGTACTTC.

V and J are TRBV2 and TRBJ1-3; 7 bases fit TRBD1. With V trimmed by 6 bases and J by 0 bases, 8 bases remained unmatched. The CDR3 totals 16 residues. The germline CDR1 and CDR2 sequences are SNHLY and FYNNEI. The CDR3 region has the DNA TGTGCCAGCAGCAACCGGGACAGTTTCTCTGGAAACACCATATATTTT. This codes for CASSNRDSFSGNTIYF.

The CDR3 region is CASSPDTGELFF. The CDR3 region has the DNA TGTGCCAGCAGCCCTGACACCGGGGAGCTGTTTTTT. This chain connects TRBV6-5 to TRBJ2-2, with D uncertain. The germline gives CDR1 MNHEY, CDR2 SVGAGI. The V gene lost 6 bases and the J gene lost 3 bases, with 5 bases spanning the gap. This CDR3 has 12 residues.

The chain couples TRBV4-1 to TRBJ1-2; D call uncertain. There are 15 residues in the CDR3. Germline CDR1 and CDR2: MGHRA and YSYEKL. The V end was cut by 0 bases, the J end by 8 bases, with 16 bases between. CDR3 DNA sequence: TGCGCCAGCAGCCAAGATCGGTCAGGATGGAAGGGCTACACCTTC. Translation: CASSQDRSGWKGYTF.

In DNA, the CDR3 is TGTGCCAGCAGTGATAGGACAGTCTACTATGGCTACACCTTC. It codes for CASSDRTVYYGYTF. The chain carries TRBV25-1 and TRBJ1-2; the D gene is possibly TRBD1 (6 bases). Germline V gene data show CDR1 as MGHDK and CDR2 as SYGVNS. The V gene lost 3 bases and the J gene lost 3 bases, with 11 bases spanning the gap. The CDR3 runs 14 residues.

The chain recombines TRBV4-3 with TRBJ1-3; possible D gene TRBD1, 6 bases. V dropped 0 bases and J dropped 4 bases, with 13 bases sitting between them. The CDR3 totals 16 residues. Germline V gene lookup returns CDR1 LGHNA and CDR2 YSLEER. CDR3 residues: CASSQDRGTGGNTIYF. In DNA, the CDR3 is TGCGCCAGCAGCCAAGATAGGGGTACAGGGGGAAACACCATATATTTT.

This chain uses TRBV7-2 with TRBJ1-2; 8 nucleotides match TRBD1. Per germline, CDR1 SGHTA and CDR2 FQGNSA. J lost 7 bases, V lost 3 bases, and 4 bases had no gene match. The CDR3 sequence is 13 residues long. Here the CDR3 reads CASSFQGAAGYTF. The CDR3 region has the DNA TGTGCCAGCAGCTTCCAGGGGGCGGCTGGCTACACCTTC.

J is TRBJ1-6 and V is TRBV27, with a possible D match to TRBD1 (5 bases). The CDR3 sequence is 17 residues long. Germline lookup yields CDR1 MNHEY and CDR2 SMNVEV (reference sequence). V was pared by 6 bases and J by 10 bases, with 25 bases between. This CDR3 reads CASSLPRDPSGRSPLHF. For the CDR3, the DNA is TGTGCCAGCAGCCTGCCCCGGGACCCCAGCGGTCGGTCACCCCTCCACTTT.

This clone was detected only a few times. The chain employs TRBV6-5 and TRBJ1-2, with 12 nucleotides matching TRBD1. The germline V gene has CDR1 MNHEY and CDR2 SVGAGI. CDR3 length equals 15 residues. J lost 6 bases, V lost 5 bases, and 7 bases had no gene match. CDR3 in DNA: TGTGCCAGCAGTCCACCCGGGACAGGGGGCGATGGCTACACCTTC. Protein: CASSPPGTGGDGYTF.